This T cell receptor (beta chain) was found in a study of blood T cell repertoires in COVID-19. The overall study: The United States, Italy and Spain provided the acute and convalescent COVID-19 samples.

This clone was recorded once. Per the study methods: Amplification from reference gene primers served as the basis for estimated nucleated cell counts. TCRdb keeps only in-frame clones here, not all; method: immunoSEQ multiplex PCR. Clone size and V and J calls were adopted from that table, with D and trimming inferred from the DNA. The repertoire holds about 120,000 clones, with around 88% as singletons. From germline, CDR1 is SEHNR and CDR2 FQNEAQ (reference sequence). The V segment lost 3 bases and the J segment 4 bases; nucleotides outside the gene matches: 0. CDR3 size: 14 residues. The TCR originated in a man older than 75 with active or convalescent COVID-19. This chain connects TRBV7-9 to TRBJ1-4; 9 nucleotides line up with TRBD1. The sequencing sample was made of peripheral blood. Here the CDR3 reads CASSLTGGNEKLFF. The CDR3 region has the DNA TGTGCCAGCAGCTTGACAGGGGGTAATGAAAAACTGTTTTTT.